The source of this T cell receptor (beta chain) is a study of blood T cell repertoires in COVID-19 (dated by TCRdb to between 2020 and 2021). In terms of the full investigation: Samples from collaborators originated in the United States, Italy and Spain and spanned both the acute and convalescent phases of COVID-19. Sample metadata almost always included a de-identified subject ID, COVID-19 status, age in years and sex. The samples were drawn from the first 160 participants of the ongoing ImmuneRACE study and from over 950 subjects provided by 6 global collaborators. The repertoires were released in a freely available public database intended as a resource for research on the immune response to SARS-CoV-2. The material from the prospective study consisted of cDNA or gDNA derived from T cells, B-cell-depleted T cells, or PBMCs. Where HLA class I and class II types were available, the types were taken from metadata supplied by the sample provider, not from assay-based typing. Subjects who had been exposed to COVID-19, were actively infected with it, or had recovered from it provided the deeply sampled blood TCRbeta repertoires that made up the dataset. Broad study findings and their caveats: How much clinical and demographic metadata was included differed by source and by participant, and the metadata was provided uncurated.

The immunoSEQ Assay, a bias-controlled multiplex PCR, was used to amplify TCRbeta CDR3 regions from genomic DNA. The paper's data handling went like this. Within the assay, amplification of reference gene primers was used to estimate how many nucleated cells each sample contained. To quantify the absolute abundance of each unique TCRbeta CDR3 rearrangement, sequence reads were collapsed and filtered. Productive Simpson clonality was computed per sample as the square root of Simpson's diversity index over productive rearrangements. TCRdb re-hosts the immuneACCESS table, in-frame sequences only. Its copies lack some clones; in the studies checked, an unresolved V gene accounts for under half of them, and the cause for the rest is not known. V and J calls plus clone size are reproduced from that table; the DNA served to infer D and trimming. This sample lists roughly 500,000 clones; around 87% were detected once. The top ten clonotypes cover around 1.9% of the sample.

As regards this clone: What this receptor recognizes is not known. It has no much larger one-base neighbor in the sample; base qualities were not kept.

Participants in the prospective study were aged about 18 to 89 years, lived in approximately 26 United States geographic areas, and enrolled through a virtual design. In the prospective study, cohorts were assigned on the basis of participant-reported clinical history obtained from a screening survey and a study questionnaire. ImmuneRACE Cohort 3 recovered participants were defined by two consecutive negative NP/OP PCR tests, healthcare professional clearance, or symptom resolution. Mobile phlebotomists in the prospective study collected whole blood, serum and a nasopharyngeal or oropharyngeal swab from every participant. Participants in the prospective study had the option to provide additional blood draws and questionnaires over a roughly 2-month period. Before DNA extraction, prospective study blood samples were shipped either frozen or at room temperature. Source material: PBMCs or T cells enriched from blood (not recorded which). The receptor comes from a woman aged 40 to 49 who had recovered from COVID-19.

The CDR3 protein is CASSLAGGGQYF. In nucleotide form, the sequence is TGTGCCAGCAGCTTAGCGGGCGGGGGTCAGTACTTC. The rearrangement joined TRBV7-9 to TRBJ2-5, and 7 bases in between align with TRBD2. As encoded in the germline V gene (reference sequence), CDR1 is SEHNR while CDR2 is FQNEAQ. The germline V end is reduced by 0 bases and the J end by 11 bases; junction bases left unmatched: 3. From the cysteine through the phenylalanine, the CDR3 covers 12 amino acids. Of the read, only the CDR3 DNA is kept; its 36 bases are in frame from base 1.